Reported below is one T cell receptor (beta chain). Trimming took 1 base from V and 0 from J, leaving 15 bases between them. This CDR3 is built from 17 residues. Germline CDR1 SGHTA, CDR2 FQGNSA. The data are from a study of Ad26.COV2.S vaccination and SARS-CoV-2 variants. Across the study: A COV1001 Ad26.COV2.S trial-arm participant provided the sample.

Indicated treatment: roughly 20 received Ad26.COV2.S at low or high dose, single or two shots; about 5 received placebo; per-sample allocation not given. Sampling was done on day 63 after the first vaccine or placebo injection. Some clones are missing from TCRdb's copy, which holds only in-frame ones; the method was immunoSEQ multiplex PCR. The repertoire holds hundreds of thousands of clones, with roughly nine tenths as singletons. The chain is built from TRBV7-2 and TRBJ1-2; TRBD1 might be the D (5 bases). The sequence derives from a person between 18 and 65 years old who received the Ad26.COV2.S COVID-19 vaccine or a placebo. This sample comprised peripheral blood, obtained in a trial of Ad26.COV2.S vaccine versus placebo. CDR3 protein: CASSLGHSWGSNYGYTF. CDR3 DNA sequence: TGTGCCAGCAGCTTAGGCCACAGTTGGGGCTCTAACTATGGCTACACCTTC.